This T cell receptor (beta chain) was found in a study of T cells in Graves' hyperthyroidism and ophthalmopathy. J lost 2 bases, V lost 2 bases, and 3 bases had no gene match. The CDR3 has 14 residues. Looked up from germline, CDR1 is SNHLY and CDR2 is FYNNEI. There were TCR beta CDR3 regions amplified from RNA transcripts. Using the HTBI primer set, a first-round RT-PCR was run on the TCR CDR3. MiXCR was run by TCRdb on the multiplex PCR reads, yielding one entry per CDR3 protein. The sample gives some 380,000 distinct CDR3 sequences, roughly 14% of which show up once; less than 25% is in the top ten. This clonotype was seen many times.

Sequencing was carried out using blood. J is TRBJ2-7 and V is TRBV2, with 7 bases that match TRBD1. This TCR derives from a man aged 25 to 40 with Graves' hyperthyroidism that later progressed to Graves' ophthalmopathy. The CDR3 region has the DNA TGTGCCAGCAGTGAACGAACAGGGGCCTACGAGCAGTACTTC. It specifies CASSERTGAYEQYF.